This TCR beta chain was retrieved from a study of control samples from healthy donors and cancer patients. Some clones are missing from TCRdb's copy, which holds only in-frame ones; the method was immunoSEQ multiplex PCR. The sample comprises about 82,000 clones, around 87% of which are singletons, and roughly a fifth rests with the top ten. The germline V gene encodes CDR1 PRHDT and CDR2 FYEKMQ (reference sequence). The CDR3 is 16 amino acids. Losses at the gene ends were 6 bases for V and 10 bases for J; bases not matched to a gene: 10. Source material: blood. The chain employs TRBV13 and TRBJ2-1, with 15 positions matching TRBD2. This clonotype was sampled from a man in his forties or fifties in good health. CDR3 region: CASRSRGLAGGNEQFF. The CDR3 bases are TGTGCCAGCAGGTCTAGGGGACTAGCGGGGGGTAACGAGCAGTTCTTC.